Sequencing of this TCR beta chain was carried out in a study of tumour-infiltrating T cells in Burkitt lymphoma. Overall study: All epidemiological Burkitt lymphoma subtypes were represented in the cohort. Productive clonality predicted overall and progression-free survival.

Sequencing was performed with immunoSEQ multiplex PCR; in TCRdb, only in-frame clones are kept and a portion is missing. The repertoire holds 1,200 or so clones, with approximately 13% as singletons. As to this clone: Antigen specificity is unknown.

Study conclusions and caveats: Several public clonotypes recurred in numerous Burkitt lymphoma patients.

This clonotype was obtained from a human donor with Burkitt lymphoma. Sequenced sample: tumor tissue.

The CDR3 coding sequence is TGTGCCACCAGCAGAGATAAGGCACAATACAATGAGCAGTTCTTC. Amino acids: CATSRDKAQYNEQFF. The V call is TRBV15, the J call TRBJ2-1; D call uncertain. Germline assignment: CDR1 LNHNV and CDR2 YYDKDF (reference sequence). Trimming removed 0 bases from V and 4 bases from J, with 10 bases in between. The CDR3 has 15 residues.